This is a list of T cell receptor beta chains from one sample in a study of CD8+ T cells in alopecia areata. TCRdb keeps only in-frame clones here, not all; method: immunoSEQ multiplex PCR. The table shows 270,000 or so clones, with 58% occurring only once. The sequences come from CD4+ T cells sorted from blood, collected at week 24, from a patient treated with tofacitinib. The receptors here all came from a human donor with alopecia areata. Both conserved end residues are part of each CDR3. A D gene is named only where the DNA matches it firmly. Only some rows state a clone size, as once, few, many or a class for expanded clones.

clone_size,v_call,d_call,cdr3_length,j_call,cdr3_aa,cdr3_nt
.,TRBV6-5,.,12,TRBJ1-5,CASSGPGQPQHF,TGTGCCAGCAGCGGACCGGGTCAGCCCCAGCATTTT
.,TRBV30,.,10,TRBJ1-2,CAWELNGYTF,TGTGCCTGGGAGCTCAATGGCTACACCTTC
.,TRBV30,TRBD1,16,TRBJ2-5,CAWSVPRQGTQETQYF,TGTGCCTGGAGTGTACCGAGACAGGGAACTCAAGAGACCCAGTACTTC
.,TRBV2,.,11,TRBJ1-1,CASSRVAQAFF,TGTGCCAGCAGCAGGGTCGCTCAAGCTTTCTTT
few,TRBV5-1,.,12,TRBJ2-1,CASSLALAEQFF,TGCGCCAGCAGCTTGGCTCTTGCTGAGCAGTTCTTC
.,TRBV7-2,.,13,TRBJ1-1,CASSSQPGTEAFF,TGTGCCAGCAGCTCCCAGCCCGGCACTGAAGCTTTCTTT
once,TRBV30,.,13,TRBJ2-7,CAWSEQGWYEQYF,TGTGCCTGGAGTGAACAGGGTTGGTACGAGCAGTACTTC
few,TRBV28,TRBD1,13,TRBJ2-5,CASSTGGSETQYF,TGTGCCAGCAGCACAGGGGGCTCTGAGACCCAGTACTTC
.,TRBV7-2,.,12,TRBJ2-5,CASSLGPETQYF,TGTGCCAGCAGCTTAGGGCCCGAGACCCAGTACTTC
.,TRBV9,TRBD1,13,TRBJ2-3,CASNRGDTDTQYF,TGTGCCAGTAACAGGGGGGACACAGATACGCAGTATTTT
once,TRBV2,.,11,TRBJ1-2,CASSESGGYTF,TGTGCCAGCAGTGAATCAGGGGGCTACACCTTC
.,TRBV7-2,.,13,TRBJ2-7,CASSLRGTYEQYF,TGTGCCAGCAGCTTAAGGGGGACCTACGAGCAGTACTTC
once,TRBV7-8,.,16,TRBJ2-3,CASSFTGRRGTDTQYF,TGTGCCAGCAGCTTCACAGGGCGTCGGGGCACAGATACGCAGTATTTT
.,TRBV4-1,TRBD1,17,TRBJ1-2,CASSQDRSGTGNKGYTF,TGCGCCAGCAGCCAAGATCGGTCCGGGACAGGGAACAAGGGCTACACCTTC
.,TRBV11-3,.,13,TRBJ1-1,CASSRGDSTEAFF,TGTGCCAGCAGCAGGGGTGATAGCACTGAAGCTTTCTTT
few,TRBV2,.,15,TRBJ1-6,CASSDSHGRHSPLHF,TGTGCCAGCAGTGACTCCCATGGGAGGCATTCACCCCTCCACTTT
few,TRBV29-1,.,13,TRBJ2-7,CSVAPGATYEQYF,TGCAGCGTTGCCCCAGGGGCCACCTACGAGCAGTACTTC
.,TRBV28,.,12,TRBJ1-3,CASRGTGNTIYF,TGTGCCAGCAGGGGCACAGGAAACACCATATATTTT
once,TRBV5-1,TRBD1,15,TRBJ2-4,CASSRDRGQYNEQYF,TGCGCCAGCAGCCGGGACAGGGGGCAGTACAATGAGCAGTACTTC
.,TRBV14,.,12,TRBJ2-3,CASSPSPITQYF,TGTGCCAGCAGTCCCTCCCCAATTACGCAGTATTTT
.,TRBV30,.,13,TRBJ1-1,CAIMRGPNTEAFF,TGTGCCATCATGCGGGGACCGAACACTGAAGCTTTCTTT
few,TRBV10-3,.,14,TRBJ1-1,CATSRTDTNTEAFF,TGTGCCACTTCGAGGACAGACACTAACACTGAAGCTTTCTTT
.,TRBV5-1,.,15,TRBJ2-5,CASSDSRPSGETQYF,TGCGCCAGCAGTGATAGCCGCCCCTCGGGGGAGACCCAGTACTTC
.,TRBV4-2,TRBD2,18,TRBJ2-3,CASSQDQRLAGGTDTQYF,TGTGCCAGCAGCCAAGATCAGAGACTAGCGGGGGGCACAGATACGCAGTATTTT
.,TRBV25-1,.,16,TRBJ1-6,CASSPSDRAYNSPLHF,TGTGCCAGCAGTCCCTCCGACCGTGCCTATAATTCACCCCTCCACTTT
.,TRBV4-2,.,20,TRBJ2-2,CASSQVSVQQGSYRTGELFF,TGTGCCAGCAGCCAAGTTTCGGTGCAGCAAGGGTCATATCGTACCGGGGAGCTGTTTTTT
few,TRBV28,TRBD2,13,TRBJ2-7,CASTGTNSYEQYF,TGTGCCAGCACTGGGACTAACTCCTACGAGCAGTACTTC
.,TRBV9,.,16,TRBJ2-4,CASSVDGRADKNIQYF,TGTGCCAGCAGCGTAGACGGGCGGGCGGACAAAAACATTCAGTACTTC
few,TRBV11-1,.,14,TRBJ1-2,CASSISGRGYGYTF,TGTGCCAGCAGCATCTCGGGACGGGGCTATGGCTACACCTTC
.,TRBV5-1,.,14,TRBJ1-2,CASSLDGSNYGYTF,TGCGCCAGCAGCTTGGACGGATCTAACTATGGCTACACCTTC
few,TRBV5-1,.,15,TRBJ2-2,CASQTTGTRTGELFF,TGCGCCAGCCAAACTACAGGGACGCGGACCGGGGAGCTGTTTTTT
.,TRBV7-9,TRBD2,17,TRBJ2-3,CASSSRSTSLATDTQYF,TGTGCCAGCAGCTCCCGCTCGACTAGCCTAGCAACAGATACGCAGTATTTT
.,TRBV25-1,.,14,TRBJ2-2,CASSEYGGTGELFF,TGTGCCAGCAGTGAATACGGGGGCACCGGGGAGCTGTTTTTT
.,TRBV7-2,.,15,TRBJ2-7,CASSLRQGNSYEQYF,TGTGCCAGCAGCTTGCGGCAGGGAAACTCCTACGAGCAGTACTTC
.,TRBV20-1,.,11,TRBJ1-1,CSARRRTEAFF,TGCAGTGCTCGAAGGCGGACTGAAGCTTTCTTT
.,TRBV5-1,.,16,TRBJ2-2,CASSWNGQANTGELFF,TGCGCCAGCAGCTGGAACGGTCAGGCGAACACCGGGGAGCTGTTTTTT
.,TRBV30,.,12,TRBJ2-7,CAWRPRSYEQYF,TGTGCCTGGAGGCCTCGCTCCTACGAGCAGTACTTC